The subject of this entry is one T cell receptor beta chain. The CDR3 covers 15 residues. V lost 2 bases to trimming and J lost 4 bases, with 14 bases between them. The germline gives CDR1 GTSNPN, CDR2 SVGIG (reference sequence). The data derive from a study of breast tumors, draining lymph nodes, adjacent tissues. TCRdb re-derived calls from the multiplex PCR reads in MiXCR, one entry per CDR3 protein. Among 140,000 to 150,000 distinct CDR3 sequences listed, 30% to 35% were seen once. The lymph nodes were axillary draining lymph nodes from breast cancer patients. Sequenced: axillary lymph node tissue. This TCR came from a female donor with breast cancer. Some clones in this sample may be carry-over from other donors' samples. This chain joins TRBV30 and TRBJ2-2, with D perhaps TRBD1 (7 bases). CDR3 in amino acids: CAWSIDRDFTGELFF. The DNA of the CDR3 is TGTGCCTGGAGTATCGACAGGGACTTCACCGGGGAGCTGTTTTTT.